These T cell receptor beta chains were read from a single sample in a study of OX40 agonist ivuxolimab in advanced cancers. This table comes from immunoSEQ multiplex PCR, and its TCRdb copy is limited to in-frame clones, with some not included. In the table there are roughly 56,000 clones, 82% of which are singletons. The specimen comprised CD4+ or CD8+ T cells sorted from blood, sampled in a trial of the OX40 agonist ivuxolimab. The receptor set was obtained from an adult with an advanced solid tumor such as melanoma, head and neck, liver or kidney cancer. Both conserved end residues are part of each CDR3. A D gene is named only where the DNA matches it firmly. Rows give clone size only sometimes, using once, few, many, or a class for an expanded clone.

>.|TRBJ1-6|TRBV6-1|.
CATRQEAGYNSPLHF
TGTGCCACCAGACAGGAGGCTGGATATAATTCACCCCTCCACTTT
>TRBD2|TRBJ2-1|TRBV18|.
CASSPTLADYNEQFF
TGTGCCAGCTCACCGACACTAGCGGACTACAATGAGCAGTTCTTC
>.|TRBJ2-7|TRBV7-9|few
CASTLLGEQYF
TGTGCCAGCACCCTCCTCGGTGAGCAGTACTTC
>.|TRBJ2-3|TRBV5-5|.
CASSLASTDTQYF
TGTGCCAGCAGCTTGGCATCTACAGATACGCAGTATTTT
>.|TRBJ2-2|TRBV2|.
CASSGRVGGELFF
TGTGCCAGCAGTGGCAGGGTCGGCGGGGAGCTGTTTTTT
>.|TRBJ1-1|TRBV5-1|.
CASSLGLQYTEAFF
TGCGCCAGCAGCTTGGGGTTGCAGTACACTGAAGCTTTCTTT
>TRBD1|TRBJ1-2|TRBV19|.
CASTQGQGVNYGYTF
TGTGCCAGTACCCAGGGACAGGGGGTTAACTATGGCTACACCTTC
>.|TRBJ2-2|TRBV18|.
CASSGGTVNAGELFF
TGTGCCAGCTCAGGCGGGACAGTGAACGCCGGGGAGCTGTTTTTT
>TRBD1|TRBJ2-7|TRBV7-9|.
CASSPRQGRGYEQYF
TGTGCCAGCAGCCCCCGACAGGGCCGAGGCTACGAGCAGTACTTC
>TRBD1|TRBJ1-2|TRBV7-2|once
CASSVAGTGNYGYTF
TGTGCCAGCAGCGTCGCCGGGACAGGGAATTATGGCTACACCTTC
>.|TRBJ1-2|TRBV20-1|.
CSAREYRGYTF
TGCAGTGCTAGAGAGTACCGTGGCTACACCTTC
>.|TRBJ1-6|TRBV19|.
CASSIGGRVNSPLHF
TGTGCCAGTAGTATAGGAGGCAGGGTCAATTCACCCCTCCACTTT
>TRBD2|TRBJ2-2|TRBV29-1|.
CSAQRSGGNTGELFF
TGCAGCGCCCAGAGGAGCGGGGGGAACACCGGGGAGCTGTTTTTT
>.|TRBJ1-2|TRBV14|.
CASSSNYGYTF
TGTGCCAGCAGCTCCAACTATGGCTACACCTTC
>TRBD2|TRBJ2-3|TRBV11-2|.
CASSLTGGPTDTQYF
TGTGCCAGCAGCTTAACGGGAGGGCCTACAGATACGCAGTATTTT
>.|TRBJ2-2|TRBV6-5|.
CASSYAGGTGELFF
TGTGCCAGCAGTTACGCCGGGGGAACCGGGGAGCTGTTTTTT
>TRBD1|TRBJ1-1|TRBV19|once
CASRQQGTGTEAFF
TGTGCCAGTAGACAGCAAGGGACAGGGACTGAAGCTTTCTTT
>.|TRBJ1-4|TRBV5-4|.
CVSSPTNSGEKLFF
TGTGTCAGCAGCCCTACAAACTCGGGTGAAAAACTGTTTTTT